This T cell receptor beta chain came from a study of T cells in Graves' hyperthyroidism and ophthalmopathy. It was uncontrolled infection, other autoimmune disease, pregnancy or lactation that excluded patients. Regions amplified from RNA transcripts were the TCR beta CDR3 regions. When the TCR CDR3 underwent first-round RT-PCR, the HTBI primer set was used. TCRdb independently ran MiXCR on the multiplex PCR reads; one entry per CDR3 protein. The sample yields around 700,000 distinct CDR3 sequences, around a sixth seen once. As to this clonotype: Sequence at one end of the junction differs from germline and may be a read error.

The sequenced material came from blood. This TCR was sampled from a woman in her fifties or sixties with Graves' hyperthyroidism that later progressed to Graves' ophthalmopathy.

The CDR3 spells CASDSPTGQESQYF. In DNA form, the CDR3 reads TGTGCCAGCGATTCCCCGACAGGTCAAGAGAGCCAGTACTTC. The V and J genes are TRBV6-1 and TRBJ2-5; weak D call: TRBD1 (6 bases). Germline CDR1 MNHNS, CDR2 SASEGT. The CDR3 is made up of 14 amino acids.